Sequencing of this TCR beta chain was carried out in a study of CD8+ T cells in alopecia areata. About the study: Oral tofacitinib, 5 to 10 mg twice daily, was given in an open-label trial.

RNA was extracted and reverse transcribed into cDNA as the sequencing template. The protocol was immunoSEQ multiplex PCR, while the TCRdb copy is restricted to in-frame clones and leaves out a portion. The repertoire holds about 150,000 clones, with about 89% as singletons. Per germline, CDR1 SEHNR and CDR2 FQNEAQ (reference sequence). Trimming took 5 bases from V and 0 from J; bases not matched to a gene: 4. This CDR3 is 16 amino acids long. Turning to this clone: Its target is not known.

Study results and limitations: Across lesional scalp, and particularly alopecia totalis/universalis, clonality surpassed that of normal scalp.

The receptor was derived from a human donor with alopecia areata. J is TRBJ2-2 and V is TRBV7-9, with 9 bases matching TRBD2. This specimen consisted of CD8+ T cells sorted from blood, obtained at week 0. The CDR3 nucleotides are TGTGCCAGCAGCCCAACTAGCGGGCCGAACACCGGGGAGCTGTTTTTT. It yields the protein CASSPTSGPNTGELFF.